This T cell receptor beta chain was sequenced in a study of spatial heterogeneity in lung cancer. CDR1 is GTSNPN and CDR2 is SVGIG in the germline V gene (reference sequence). The CDR3 spans 13 residues. Trimming cost V 2 bases and J 5 bases; bases outside gene matches: 5. This clonotype was counted many times. Its target is not known. Time point: sample taken at primary tumor resection. TCRdb re-analysed the 5' RACE reads in MiXCR, keeping a single row per CDR3 protein. The sample includes around 4,100 distinct CDR3 sequences, around a tenth of them seen just once. Whole-study findings and limits: Counts of expanded alpha and beta TCRs within tumors tracked the tumor nonsynonymous mutation count.

Specimen: lung tumor tissue, collected at surgery. This sequence originates from a male donor with early-stage non-small cell lung cancer. J is TRBJ2-7 and V is TRBV30; TRBD2 matches at 8 bases. As DNA, the CDR3 is TGTGCCTGGAGTCACGGACTAGCCGACGAGCAGTACTTC. Its translation: CAWSHGLADEQYF.